This T cell receptor beta chain was documented in a study of early T cells in non-severe SARS-CoV-2 infection. V was cut by 5 bases and J by 4 bases, with 15 bases left in between. The CDR3 loop spans 15 amino acids. Per the germline V gene, CDR1 is SNHLY and CDR2 is FYNNEI. TCRdb redid the calling of the 5' RACE reads with MiXCR, one entry per CDR3 protein. The data show roughly 29,000 distinct CDR3 sequences, 5% to 6.5% seen once. This clonotype was observed many times. The J gene is TRBJ2-1, the V gene TRBV2; weak D call: TRBD1 (6 bases). Source material: whole blood. This clonotype was obtained from an adult who was a healthcare worker with PCR-confirmed SARS-CoV-2 infection or an uninfected control (not recorded which). The CDR3 region has the DNA TGTGCCAGCAGTTCTCCTTGGACAGTATACAATGAGCAGTTCTTC. Amino acids: CASSSPWTVYNEQFF.